The 20 T cell receptor beta chains below come from one sample, sequenced in a study of identical twins. TCRdb called the 5' RACE reads again in MiXCR, with one record for every CDR3 protein. The sample consists of 650,000 to 750,000 distinct CDR3 sequences, approximately 22% of them appearing once. These data were also reused for a study on T cells expressing NK-cell markers.

The material sequenced was PBMCs. These receptors were taken from a young woman in good health.

This clonotype occurred many times. The rearrangement joins TRBV2 to TRBJ1-5; TRBD1 might be the D (5 bases). Germline V gives CDR1 SNHLY, CDR2 FYNNEI. Deletions cut 4 bases from V and 2 bases from J, with 12 bases between. The CDR3 has 15 amino acids. Here the CDR3 reads CASSVGVTGNQPQHF. The CDR3 nucleotides are TGTGCCAGCAGTGTAGGGGTTACGGGCAATCAGCCCCAGCATTTT.

This sequence joins TRBV20-1 and TRBJ2-1, with D possibly being TRBD2 (6 bases). Per germline, CDR1 DFQATT and CDR2 SNEGSKA (reference sequence). The CDR3 has 17 residues. Trimming cost V 5 bases and J 1 base, with 21 bases left between them. CDR3 residues: CSASEGRREISYNEQFF. In DNA form, the CDR3 reads TGCAGTGCTTCGGAAGGTCGGAGGGAAATATCCTACAATGAGCAGTTCTTC.

This clonotype was counted only a few times. The chain has TRBV27 and TRBJ2-7; unclear D gene. This CDR3 spans 14 amino acids. The V end was cut by 6 bases, the J end by 2 bases, with 14 bases between. The germline V gene has CDR1 MNHEY and CDR2 SMNVEV (reference sequence). CDR3 nucleotide sequence: TGTGCCAGCAGGGCCCCCGGCCCTACCTACGAGCAGTACTTC. This gives the protein CASRAPGPTYEQYF.

This clonotype was seen many times. The chain recombines TRBV29-1 with TRBJ2-2; possibly TRBD1 for D (6 bases). This CDR3 spans 14 amino acids. Trimming removed 6 bases from V and 0 bases from J, with 11 bases in between. Germline CDR1 and CDR2: SQVTM and ANQGSEA. CDR3 region: CSVTGTTNTGELFF. DNA for the CDR3: TGCAGCGTAACCGGGACAACGAACACCGGGGAGCTGTTTTTT.

The chain combines TRBV20-1 with TRBJ2-7; D might be TRBD2 (6 bases). Germline CDR1 is DFQATT and CDR2 is SNEGSKA (reference sequence). V lost 1 base, J lost 7 bases, and 26 bases lay in between. This CDR3 has 17 residues. This CDR3 is CSARGGKAGRQLLEQYF. For the CDR3, the DNA is TGCAGTGCTAGAGGCGGGAAGGCGGGACGTCAACTTCTGGAGCAGTACTTC.

This clonotype was counted between two and nine times. The J gene is TRBJ1-1, the V gene TRBV20-1; a weak D match, TRBD1 (5 bases). Deletions cut 8 bases from V and 10 bases from J, with 20 bases between. Germline V gives CDR1 DFQATT, CDR2 SNEGSKA (reference sequence). The CDR3 totals 12 residues. For the CDR3, the DNA is TGCAGTACGAGGGGAGGGGATTATGGAGCTTTCTTT. Residues: CSTRGGDYGAFF.

This clonotype was detected ten times or more. The germline gene is not matched at one end of the junction; a read error may be the cause. The J gene is TRBJ2-1, the V gene TRBV12-3 or TRBV12-4; D is ambiguous. This CDR3 is 12 amino acids long. CDR3 sequence: CASSFRVNEQFF. The CDR3 DNA reads TGCGCCAGCAGCTTCCGGGTCAATGAGCAGTTCTTC.

This clonotype was seen a few times. The rearrangement links TRBV29-1 to TRBJ2-1; TRBD1 matches 7 bases. The length of the CDR3 is 15 residues. Unmatched junction bases numbered 8, after V lost 2 bases and J lost 4 bases. The germline V gene has CDR1 SQVTM and CDR2 ANQGSEA. For the CDR3, the DNA is TGCAGCGTTGAACCAGGGACAGCCTATTACAATGAGCAGTTCTTC. Translation: CSVEPGTAYYNEQFF.

This clonotype was detected only a few times. CDR3 sequence (DNA): TGTGCCAGCAGCGAGTCTAGCGGGAGGACCGGGGAGCTGTTTTTT. This sequence encodes CASSESSGRTGELFF. The rearrangement joins TRBV7-2 to TRBJ2-2; 11 bases fit TRBD2. J gave up 5 bases and V 5 bases, and 4 bases lay outside the gene matches. The length of the CDR3 is 15 residues. The germline V gene has CDR1 SGHTA and CDR2 FQGNSA.

This clonotype came up a few times. The V gene is TRBV11-2, the J gene TRBJ2-3; D may be TRBD1 or TRBD2 (5 bases each). Germline V gene sequence: CDR1 SGHAT, CDR2 FQNNGV. The V gene lost 5 bases and the J gene lost 11 bases, with 17 bases spanning the gap. The length of the CDR3 is 13 residues. DNA of the CDR3: TGTGCCAGCAGCCGGGGACCTGATGGGGGGCAGTATTTT. It specifies CASSRGPDGGQYF.

The J gene is TRBJ2-3, the V gene TRBV2; 9 nucleotides match TRBD2. Per the germline V gene, CDR1 is SNHLY and CDR2 is FYNNEI. The V and J ends lost 2 bases and 5 bases, in that order; junction bases with no gene match: 5. CDR3 length: 15 residues. Written as DNA, the CDR3 is TGTGCCAGCAGTGAAATAGCGGGGGACCGAGATACGCAGTATTTT. Translated, it gives CASSEIAGDRDTQYF.

Here the CDR3 DNA reads TGTGCCAGCAGCTTAGGAGGGAACCCCTATAATTCACCCCTCCACTTT. As protein: CASSLGGNPYNSPLHF. The chain carries TRBV7-6 and TRBJ1-6; D remains unclear. V was trimmed by 1 base and J by 2 bases, leaving 9 bases between them. Germline values: CDR1 SGHVS, CDR2 FNYEAQ. The CDR3 spans 16 residues.

This clonotype was seen ten or more times. The J gene is TRBJ2-1, the V gene TRBV25-1; TRBD1 is a possible D gene (5 bases). The CDR3 spans 11 residues. The ends were cut back, 4 bases at V and 10 bases at J, with 8 bases in the middle. CDR1 and CDR2 (germline): MGHDK, SYGVNS. The chain's CDR3 is CASSGYREQFF. CDR3 DNA: TGTGCCAGCAGTGGTTACAGGGAGCAGTTCTTC.

The V gene is TRBV12-3 or TRBV12-4, the J gene TRBJ2-3, with D hard to call. CDR3 length: 14 residues. The V and J ends lost 1 base and 2 bases respectively, with 7 bases between them. CDR3 nucleotide sequence: TGTGCCAGCAGTTTAGTTGTGACCACAGATACGCAGTATTTT. As protein: CASSLVVTTDTQYF.

The chain joins TRBV6-2 or TRBV6-3 to TRBJ2-7; 11 bases are a match to TRBD2. Germline V gene data show CDR1 as MNHEY and CDR2 as SVGEGT. The V gene end was trimmed by 5 bases and the J gene end by 0 bases; junction bases not matched to a gene: 9. The length of the CDR3 is 17 residues. CDR3 in amino acids: CASSQRLAGISSYEQYF. The CDR3 DNA follows: TGTGCCAGCAGTCAGCGACTAGCGGGGATCAGCTCCTACGAGCAGTACTTC.

The chain links TRBV5-6 to TRBJ2-7; unclear D gene. The CDR3 contains 15 residues. Trimming took 5 bases from V and 0 from J, leaving 15 bases between them. CDR1 and CDR2 (germline): SGHDT, YYEEEE. The CDR3: CASRASGHNSYEQYF. The DNA of the CDR3 is TGTGCCAGCAGAGCATCCGGGCATAACTCCTACGAGCAGTACTTC.

The chain has TRBV2 and TRBJ2-6; the D is unclear. Trimming shortened V by 4 bases and J by 3 bases, and 13 bases separated the two germline ends. This CDR3 region has 16 residues. Per the germline V gene, CDR1 is SNHLY and CDR2 is FYNNEI. CDR3 bases: TGTGCCAGCAGTGGCCTCATGTCGAGTGGGGCCAACGTCCTGACTTTC. This encodes CASSGLMSSGANVLTF.

At least ten counts were recorded for this clonotype. This chain uses TRBV20-1 with TRBJ1-1; the D is unclear. Trimming stripped 6 bases from V and 5 bases from J, with 13 bases between. The CDR3 is 12 residues long. Germline V gene lookup returns CDR1 DFQATT and CDR2 SNEGSKA (reference sequence). CDR3 amino acids: CSATVGVTEAFF. Here the CDR3 DNA reads TGCAGTGCAACCGTTGGGGTTACTGAAGCTTTCTTT.

This clonotype came up many times. The V gene is TRBV2, the J gene TRBJ2-7; tentative D call: TRBD2 (5 bases). This CDR3 spans 15 amino acids. Trimming removed 6 bases from V and 0 bases from J, with 15 bases in between. Germline CDR1 and CDR2: SNHLY and FYNNEI. CDR3 protein: CASSVGLFFSYEQYF. Here the CDR3 DNA reads TGTGCCAGCAGCGTAGGACTCTTTTTCTCCTACGAGCAGTACTTC.

The V gene is TRBV11-1, the J gene TRBJ2-1; 10 nucleotides agree with TRBD2. Germline loops: CDR1 SGHAT, CDR2 FQDESV (reference sequence). V was pared by 4 bases and J by 3 bases, with 12 bases of the junction left unmatched. The CDR3 is 18 amino acids. DNA for the CDR3: TGTGCCAGCAGCTCCCGGGCGGGGCCTAGCGGGAGCTACAATGAGCAGTTCTTC. This gives the protein CASSSRAGPSGSYNEQFF.